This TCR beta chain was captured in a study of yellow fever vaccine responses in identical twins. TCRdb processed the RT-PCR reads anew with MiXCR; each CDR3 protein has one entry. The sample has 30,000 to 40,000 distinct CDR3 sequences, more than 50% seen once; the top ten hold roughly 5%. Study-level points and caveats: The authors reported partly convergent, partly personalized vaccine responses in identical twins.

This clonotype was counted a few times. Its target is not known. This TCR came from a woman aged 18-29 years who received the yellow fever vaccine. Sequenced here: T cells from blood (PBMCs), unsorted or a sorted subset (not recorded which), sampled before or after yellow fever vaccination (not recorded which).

The CDR3 DNA reads TGTGCCAGCAGCGGCAGGACTAGCGGGAGGGCCCCTGAGCAGTTCTTC. Its translation is CASSGRTSGRAPEQFF. The genes are TRBV5-6 and TRBJ2-1; 15 positions match TRBD2. V was clipped by 4 bases and J by 9 bases; unmatched bases: 8. This CDR3 region has 16 residues. From germline, CDR1 is SGHDT and CDR2 YYEEEE.